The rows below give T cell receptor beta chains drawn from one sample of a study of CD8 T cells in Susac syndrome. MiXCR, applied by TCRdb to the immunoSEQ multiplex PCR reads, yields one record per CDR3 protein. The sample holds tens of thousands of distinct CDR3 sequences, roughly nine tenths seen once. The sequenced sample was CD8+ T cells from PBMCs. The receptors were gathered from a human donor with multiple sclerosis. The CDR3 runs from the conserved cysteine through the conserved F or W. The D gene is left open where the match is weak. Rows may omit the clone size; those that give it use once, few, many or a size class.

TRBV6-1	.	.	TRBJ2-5	TGTGCCAGCAGTGCCAGGGTCTGGCTCCTCCAAGAGACCCAGTACTTC	CASSARVWLLQETQYF
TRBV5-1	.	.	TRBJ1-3	TGCGCCAGCAGCTTGGACGGCGGCTCTGAAAACACCATATATTTT	CASSLDGGSENTIYF
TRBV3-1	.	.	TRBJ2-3	TGTGCCAGCAGCCAAGATGGGGGCCCCTTCGCAGATACGCAGTATTTT	CASSQDGGPFADTQYF
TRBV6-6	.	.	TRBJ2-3	TGTGCCAGCAGTCACCTCCATGATGGAGATACGCAGTATTTT	CASSHLHDGDTQYF
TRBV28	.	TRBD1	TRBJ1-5	TGTGCCAGCAGTTTAGACAGGGAAGGGAATCAGCCCCAGCATTTT	CASSLDREGNQPQHF
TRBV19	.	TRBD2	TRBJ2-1	TGTGCCAGTAGTTGGGCTAGCGGGAGGAGCTCCTACAATGAGCAGTTCTTC	CASSWASGRSSYNEQFF
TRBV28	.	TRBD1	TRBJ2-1	TGTGCCACCCTGGGACAGGGAATTTACAATGAGCAGTTCTTC	CATLGQGIYNEQFF
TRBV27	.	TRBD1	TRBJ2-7	TGTGCCAGCAGTCCCCTCGCTACAGGGGGCGCGGCGACCGAGCAGTACTTC	CASSPLATGGAATEQYF
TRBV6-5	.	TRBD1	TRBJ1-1	TGTGCCAGCAGTTACCGACAGGGGATGGACACTGAAGCTTTCTTT	CASSYRQGMDTEAFF
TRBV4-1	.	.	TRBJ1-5	TGCGCCAGCAGCTTGCGGGACACGGGCCTTCAGCCCCAGCATTTT	CASSLRDTGLQPQHF
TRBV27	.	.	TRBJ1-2	TGTGCCAGCAGTAGTTTGACCGCCAGGAATTATGGCTACACCTTC	CASSSLTARNYGYTF
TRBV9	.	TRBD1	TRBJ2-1	TGTGCCAGCAGCGTCGGGTCACAGGGGGAATACAATGAGCAGTTCTTC	CASSVGSQGEYNEQFF
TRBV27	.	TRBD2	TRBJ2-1	TGTGCCAGCAGTTTGGCTAGCGGGTCCTACAATGAGCAGTTCTTC	CASSLASGSYNEQFF
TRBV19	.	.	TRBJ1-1	TGTGCCAGTAGTCAGGCCGGTCTAACTGAAGCTTTCTTT	CASSQAGLTEAFF
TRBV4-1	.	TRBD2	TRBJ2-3	TGCGCCAGCAGCCGACTAGCGGGTATAAGCACAGATACGCAGTATTTT	CASSRLAGISTDTQYF
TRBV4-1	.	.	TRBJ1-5	TGCGCCAGCAGCCCCAGACAACTCAATCAGCCCCAGCATTTT	CASSPRQLNQPQHF
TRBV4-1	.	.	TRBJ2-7	TGCGCCAGCAGCAGACACCTGACGGATTCCTACGAGCAGTACTTC	CASSRHLTDSYEQYF
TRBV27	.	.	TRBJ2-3	TGTGCCAGCAGCTCTCTATGGGGGAGTAGCACAGATACGCAGTATTTT	CASSSLWGSSTDTQYF
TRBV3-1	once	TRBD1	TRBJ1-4	TGTGCCAGCAGCCCTAAACTGACAGGGGTGGATGAAAAACTGTTTTTT	CASSPKLTGVDEKLFF
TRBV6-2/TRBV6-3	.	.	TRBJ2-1	TGTGCCAGCATGCCATTCATTAACAATGAGCAGTTCTTC	CASMPFINNEQFF
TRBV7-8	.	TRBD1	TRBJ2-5	TGTGCCAGCAGCAAGGACAGGGGAGAGACCCAGTACTTC	CASSKDRGETQYF
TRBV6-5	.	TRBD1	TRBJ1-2	TGTGCCAGCAGAGATGGGACAGGCCCGTACTATGGCTACACCTTC	CASRDGTGPYYGYTF
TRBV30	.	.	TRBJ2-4	TGTGCCTGGTCTGGGTTCCTCGACGGGCGGGGCGTGTACATTCAGTACTTC	CAWSGFLDGRGVYIQYF
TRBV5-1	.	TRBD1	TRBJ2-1	TGCGCCAGCAGCGCCGTGACAGGGGCCTACAATGAGCAGTTCTTC	CASSAVTGAYNEQFF
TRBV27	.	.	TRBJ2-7	TGTGCCAGCAGCCCCAATCGGGGACAAGCCACCTACGAGCAGTACTTC	CASSPNRGQATYEQYF
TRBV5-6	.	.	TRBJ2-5	TGTGCCAGCAGCTTGCTAGAAGAGACCCAGTACTTC	CASSLLEETQYF
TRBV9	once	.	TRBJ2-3	TGTGCCAGCAGCCCCAGCGGGAGCACAGATACGCAGTATTTT	CASSPSGSTDTQYF
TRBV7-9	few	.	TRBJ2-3	TGTGCCAGCAGCTTAGCCCTAGCTGATACGCAGTATTTT	CASSLALADTQYF
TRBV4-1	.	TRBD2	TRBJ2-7	TGCGCCAGCAGCCAAGGGGAGACTAGCGGGAGGTACGAGCAGTACTTC	CASSQGETSGRYEQYF
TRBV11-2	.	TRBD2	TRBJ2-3	TGTGCCAGCAGCCCGGGGACTAGCGGAAGTACAGATACGCAGTATTTT	CASSPGTSGSTDTQYF
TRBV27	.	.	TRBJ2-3	TGTGCCAGCAGCCCGGGATCAGGTCCAGATACGCAGTATTTT	CASSPGSGPDTQYF
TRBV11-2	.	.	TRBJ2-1	TGTGCCAGCAGCCTACCCGAGGAGCAGTTCTTC	CASSLPEEQFF
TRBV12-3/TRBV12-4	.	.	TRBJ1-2	TGTGCCAGCAGTTTTGCCCGGGGACAATTAAACTATGGCTACACCTTC	CASSFARGQLNYGYTF
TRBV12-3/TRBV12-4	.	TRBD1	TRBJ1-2	TGTGCCAGCAGTTTAGGAGCTTCCAGGGGGCTTGGCTATGGCTACACCTTC	CASSLGASRGLGYGYTF